The TCR beta chain under discussion was sequenced for a study of cytomegalovirus exposure and HLA in healthy donors. Researchers ran the PCR with 60 Vbeta and 13 Jbeta primers. The repertoire was sequenced with immunoSEQ multiplex PCR; TCRdb's copy has only in-frame clones and lacks some. The top ten hold more than 1.3% of the sample, which has around 150,000 clones, 82% seen once. This CDR3 contains 13 residues. V shed 3 bases and J shed 5 bases, with 10 bases lying between them. Germline V gene lookup returns CDR1 MDHEN and CDR2 SYDVKM. Sequenced sample: PBMCs. This sequence was found in a girl aged 5-17 years in good health and CMV-seropositive. V and J are TRBV28 and TRBJ1-1; D unclear. The CDR3 DNA reads as TGTGCCAGCAGTTTGCAGGATCTTACTGAAGCTTTCTTT. Translating gives CASSLQDLTEAFF.